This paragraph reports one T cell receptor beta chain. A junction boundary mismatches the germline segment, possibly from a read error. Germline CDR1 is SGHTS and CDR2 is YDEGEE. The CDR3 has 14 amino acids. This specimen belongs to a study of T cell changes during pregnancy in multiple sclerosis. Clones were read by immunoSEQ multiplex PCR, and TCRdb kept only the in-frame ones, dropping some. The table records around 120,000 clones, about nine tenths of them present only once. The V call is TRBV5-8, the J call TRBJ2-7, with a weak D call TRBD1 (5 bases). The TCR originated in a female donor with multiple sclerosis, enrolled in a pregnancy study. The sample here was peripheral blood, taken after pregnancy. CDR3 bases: TGTGCCCGCAGCCTGTTGGGCAGGGCCTACGAGCAGTACTTC. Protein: CARSLLGRAYEQYF.